Presented here are 9 T cell receptor beta chains from one specimen sequenced in a study of T cells after yellow fever vaccination (dated by TCRdb to the late 2010s). The sample's treatment or condition label, in plain terms: live attenuated yellow fever vaccine strain. Libraries were made using 5' RACE. Sequencing took place on an Illumina HiSeq 2500. Using fastp at Q25 and MiXCR, TCRdb reprocessed the public reads and kept productive beta chains. Duplicate CDR3 protein sequences are folded into a single record with the most common DNA and genes. The sample yields a few hundred thousand distinct CDR3 sequences; approximately 8% were counted once. The top ten constitute under 20% of the sample. Here the sequenced sample was PBMCs, taken about 41 days after the first yellow fever vaccination. The receptors derive from a man younger than 35 who received the YFV17D yellow fever vaccine.

This clonotype was recorded many times. The chain carries TRBV7-9 and TRBJ2-3; D is uncertain. CDR3 length equals 11 residues. Trimming shortened V by 5 bases and J by 6 bases, and 6 bases separated the two germline ends. Germline CDR1 and CDR2: SEHNR and FQNEAQ (reference sequence). The CDR3 loop reads CASSPYDTQYF. CDR3 in DNA: TGTGCCAGCAGCCCCTACGATACGCAGTATTTT.

The rearrangement joins TRBV24-1 to TRBJ2-6; D is uncertain. V shed 0 bases and J shed 0 bases, with 14 bases lying between them. The CDR3 has 19 residues. CDR1 KGHDR and CDR2 SFDVKD come from the germline V gene. The CDR3, as DNA: TGTGCCACCAGTGATTTGCCGGCAGGATCACCCTCTGGGGCCAACGTCCTGACTTTC. Its protein is CATSDLPAGSPSGANVLTF.

This clonotype appeared a few times. The chain has TRBV24-1 and TRBJ2-3, with 8 bases matching TRBD1. Germline CDR1 and CDR2: KGHDR and SFDVKD. The J segment lost 3 bases and the V segment lost 3 bases, leaving 4 bases of the junction unmatched. The CDR3 extends over 15 amino acids. The DNA of the CDR3 is TGTGCCACCAGTGATGGACAGGGTAGAACAGATACGCAGTATTTT. This codes for CATSDGQGRTDTQYF.

This clonotype occurred a few times. V gene TRBV20-1 combines with J gene TRBJ2-1; D gene uncertain. CDR1 is DFQATT and CDR2 is SNEGSKA in the germline V gene (reference sequence). This CDR3 comprises 11 residues. Trimming shortened V by 6 bases and J by 3 bases, and 6 bases separated the two germline ends. The DNA of the CDR3 is TGCAGTGCCGTGGGCTACAATGAGCAGTTCTTC. Protein product: CSAVGYNEQFF.

This clonotype has a handful of counts. V usage is TRBV9 and J usage is TRBJ2-3; D could derive from TRBD1 or TRBD2 (5 bases each). Per germline, CDR1 SGDLS and CDR2 YYNGEE. Trimming left V 3 bases short and J 4 bases short, with 15 bases between. The CDR3 extends over 15 amino acids. This CDR3 is CASSARDGSPDTQYF. The CDR3 DNA is TGTGCCAGCAGCGCCCGGGACGGCTCCCCAGATACGCAGTATTTT.

J is TRBJ2-5 and V is TRBV12-3 or TRBV12-4; D remains ambiguous. Trimming left V 5 bases short and J 2 bases short, with 15 bases between. The CDR3 contains 15 residues. The chain's CDR3 is CASSPTTETQETQYF. The CDR3, as DNA: TGTGCCAGCAGTCCGACGACGGAGACTCAAGAGACCCAGTACTTC.

The chain recombines TRBV6-1 with TRBJ2-3; D possibly uses TRBD1 or TRBD2 (5 bases each). The germline V and J ends were trimmed by 1 base and 4 bases, with 9 bases remaining between them. The CDR3 has 14 residues. Germline CDR1 MNHNS, CDR2 SASEGT. CDR3 nucleotides: TGTGCCAGCAGTGAAGTGGGGACCCCAGATACGCAGTATTTT. This codes for CASSEVGTPDTQYF.

This clonotype was seen more than once but under ten times. The chain joins TRBV7-9 to TRBJ2-1; D unclear. The length of the CDR3 is 12 residues. Trimming shortened V by 2 bases and J by 5 bases, and 4 bases separated the two germline ends. CDR1 is SEHNR, CDR2 FQNEAQ, per germline (reference sequence). Here the CDR3 DNA reads TGTGCCAGCAGCTTATCAGACAATGAGCAGTTCTTC. Translating it yields CASSLSDNEQFF.

This chain joins TRBV27 and TRBJ1-2; D may be TRBD1 (6 bases). The V gene's germline CDR1 is MNHEY and CDR2 SMNVEV (reference sequence). V lost 2 bases and J lost 4, with 11 bases in between. The CDR3 spans 14 residues. CDR3 residues: CASSLLGGPYGYTF. The CDR3 region has the DNA TGTGCCAGCAGTTTACTTGGGGGCCCCTATGGCTACACCTTC.